A selection of T cell receptor beta chains follows, all from one sample in a study of chemoradiotherapy in HPV16-positive cancers. TCRdb's copy holds only in-frame clones and misses some; the assay was immunoSEQ multiplex PCR. The sample lists several thousand clones, roughly four fifths occurring once. The sample was gathered from a patient who underwent chemoradiotherapy. These receptor sequences come from a human donor with HPV-associated anogenital cancer. Both conserved end residues are part of each CDR3. Fields, in order: clone size, J gene, D gene, V gene, CDR3 length, CDR3 DNA, CDR3 protein. A D gene is named only where the DNA matches it firmly. Clone size is given for some rows only: seen once, a few or many times, or a class if the clone is expanded.

>.|TRBJ2-7|TRBD1|TRBV7-9|14
TGTGCCAGCACCGGGGCAGGGGGCGCGGGCGAGCAGTACTTC
CASTGAGGAGEQYF
>once|TRBJ2-5|.|TRBV7-8|14
TGTGCCAGCATCCCGGAAGGGGGTAGGGAGACCCAGTACTTC
CASIPEGGRETQYF
>.|TRBJ2-5|TRBD2|TRBV15|16
TGTGCCACCAGCAGAGATAGGACGGGGGGGCTGGAGACCCAGTACTTC
CATSRDRTGGLETQYF
>.|TRBJ1-4|.|TRBV19|11
TGTGCCAGTAGTATACGGGAAAAACTGTTTTTT
CASSIREKLFF
>.|TRBJ1-4|.|TRBV29-1|13
TGCAGCGTTGTGGGGGGCACTAATGAAAAACTGTTTTTT
CSVVGGTNEKLFF
>.|TRBJ2-7|.|TRBV5-4|13
TGTGCCAGCAGCTCCGGTAGCTCCTACGAGCAGTACTTC
CASSSGSSYEQYF
>.|TRBJ1-1|TRBD1|TRBV30|16
TGTGCCTGGAGTGAACAACAGGGGCCGATGAACACTGAAGCTTTCTTT
CAWSEQQGPMNTEAFF
>.|TRBJ1-2|.|TRBV30|13
TGTGCCTGGCCCCCCACTGAAAACTATGGCTACACCTTC
CAWPPTENYGYTF
>.|TRBJ2-2|.|TRBV7-2|11
TGTGCCAGCAGCCCCCGGGGGGAGCTGTTTTTT
CASSPRGELFF
>.|TRBJ1-1|TRBD1|TRBV19|15
TGTGCCAGTAGAACTCACAGGGGTGATTTCACTGAAGCTTTCTTT
CASRTHRGDFTEAFF
>few|TRBJ1-2|.|TRBV28|13
TGTGCCAGCAGTTTAAACAGGGTGGCTGGCTACACCTTC
CASSLNRVAGYTF
>.|TRBJ1-1|.|TRBV7-2|15
TGTGCCAGCAGCTCGGACAGTCAGATGAACACTGAAGCTTTCTTT
CASSSDSQMNTEAFF
>.|TRBJ1-5|.|TRBV19|13
TGTGCCAGTAGTATAGGGGTACAGCAGCCCCAGCATTTT
CASSIGVQQPQHF
>.|TRBJ1-4|.|TRBV18|16
TGTGCCAGCTCAAAGGAGACAAGGGCAACTAATGAAAAACTGTTTTTT
CASSKETRATNEKLFF
>.|TRBJ1-2|.|TRBV2|12
TGTGCCAGCAGGGATTATGAGGGGTTCCTTACCTTC
CASRDYEGFLTF
>.|TRBJ1-5|.|TRBV19|14
TGTGCCAGTAGTATACGGGGTTTTGCTCAGCCCCAGCATTTT
CASSIRGFAQPQHF
>.|TRBJ2-7|.|TRBV15|14
TGTGCCACCAGCGCTCAGGATACGGGTTACGAGCAGTACTTC
CATSAQDTGYEQYF
>.|TRBJ2-1|.|TRBV30|13
TGTGCCTGGAGTACGACAGGCTACAATGAGCAGTTCTTC
CAWSTTGYNEQFF
>.|TRBJ2-1|.|TRBV29-1|15
TGCAGCGCACCGGTTGATTGGAGCTCCTACAATGAGCAGTTCTTC
CSAPVDWSSYNEQFF
>large|TRBJ2-2|.|TRBV5-1|14
TGCGCCAGCAGCCAAGGGAGTTTCACCGGGGAGCTGTTTTTT
CASSQGSFTGELFF
>once|TRBJ1-4|TRBD1|TRBV5-4|15
TGTGCCAGCAGCTTTACCGGGACAGGGACCGAAAAACTGTTTTTT
CASSFTGTGTEKLFF
>.|TRBJ2-2|TRBD2|TRBV6-1|14
TGTGCCAGCACCAGGACTAGCGTCGGCGGGGAGCTGTTTTTT
CASTRTSVGGELFF
>.|TRBJ2-1|TRBD2|TRBV7-3|17
TGTGCCAGCAGCCCGGGCGGGACTAGCCTACTATACAATGAGCAGTTCTTC
CASSPGGTSLLYNEQFF